The 5 T cell receptor beta chains below all came from one sample that was sequenced in a study of blood T cell repertoires in COVID-19. This table comes from immunoSEQ multiplex PCR, and its TCRdb copy is limited to in-frame clones, with some not included. Of 130,000 to 150,000 clones in the sample, more than 75% were seen once. The sample was peripheral blood. The origin of the receptors is a man between 60 and 75 years old with active or convalescent COVID-19.

The chain is built from TRBV30 and TRBJ1-3; D unresolved. The CDR3 contains 13 residues. CDR1 and CDR2 from the germline V gene are GTSNPN and SVGIG (reference sequence). V dropped 3 bases and J dropped 6 bases, with 12 bases sitting between them. As DNA, the CDR3 is TGTGCCTGGAGACCGGGATCCCCAAACACCATATATTTT. Its protein product is CAWRPGSPNTIYF.

V is TRBV11-3 and J is TRBJ2-1; 9 positions match TRBD2. The germline CDR1 and CDR2 sequences are SGHNT and YENEEA. The junction had 7 bases not matched to a gene; V was cut back by 1 base and J by 9 bases. CDR3 length: 15 residues. In nucleotides, the CDR3 is TGTGCCAGCAGCTTAGGGGGTAGCGGGAGCCCTGAGCAGTTCTTC. It yields the protein CASSLGGSGSPEQFF. The full variable domain, with the rest looked up from reference TRBV11-3 and TRBJ2-1, is EAGVVQSPRYKIIEKKQPVAFWCNPISGHNTLYWYLQNLGQGPELLIRYENEEAVDDSQLPKDRFSAERLKGVDSTLKIQPAELGDSAVYLCASSLGGSGSPEQFFGPGTRLTVL.

The chain carries TRBV6-2 or TRBV6-3 and TRBJ1-4; D possibly corresponds to TRBD1 (5 bases). The germline V gene has CDR1 MNHEY and CDR2 SVGEGT. Deletions cut 6 bases from V and 3 bases from J, with 14 bases between. The CDR3 extends over 15 amino acids. In nucleotides, the CDR3 is TGTGCCAGCAGCCGCGGGGCCACAGCTAATGAAAAACTGTTTTTT. It encodes CASSRGATANEKLFF.

Turning to this clone: The junction shows a germline mismatch at one end, possibly a read error. V is TRBV12-5 and J is TRBJ2-7, with 9 bases aligning to TRBD1. Looked up from germline, CDR1 is LGHNT and CDR2 is FRNRAP. The CDR3 spans 13 residues. The CDR3 here is CLPSGTGFCEQYF. The CDR3 region has the DNA TGCCTTCCGTCGGGGACAGGGTTCTGCGAGCAGTACTTC.

This clone was picked up one time. The J gene is TRBJ2-5, the V gene TRBV24-1, with 7 bases fitting TRBD1. CDR3 length: 16 residues. Germline loops: CDR1 KGHDR, CDR2 SFDVKD. V trimming: 5 bases; J trimming: 5 bases; junction bases outside the gene matches: 13. CDR3 sequence reads: CATSVPGVGGVETQYF. The CDR3 DNA reads as TGTGCCACCAGTGTCCCCGGCGTAGGGGGCGTCGAGACCCAGTACTTC.